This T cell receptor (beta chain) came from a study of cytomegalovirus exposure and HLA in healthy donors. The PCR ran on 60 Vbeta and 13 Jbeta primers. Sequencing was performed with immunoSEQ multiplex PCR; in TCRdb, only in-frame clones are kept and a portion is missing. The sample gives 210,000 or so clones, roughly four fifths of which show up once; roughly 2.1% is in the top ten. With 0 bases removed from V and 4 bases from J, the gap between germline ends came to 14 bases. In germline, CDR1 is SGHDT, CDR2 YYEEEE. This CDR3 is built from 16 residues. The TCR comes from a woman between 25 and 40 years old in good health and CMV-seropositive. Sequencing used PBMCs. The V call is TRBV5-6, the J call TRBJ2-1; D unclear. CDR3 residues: CASSLEPQARYNEQFF. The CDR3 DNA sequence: TGTGCCAGCAGCTTGGAACCCCAGGCGAGATACAATGAGCAGTTCTTC.